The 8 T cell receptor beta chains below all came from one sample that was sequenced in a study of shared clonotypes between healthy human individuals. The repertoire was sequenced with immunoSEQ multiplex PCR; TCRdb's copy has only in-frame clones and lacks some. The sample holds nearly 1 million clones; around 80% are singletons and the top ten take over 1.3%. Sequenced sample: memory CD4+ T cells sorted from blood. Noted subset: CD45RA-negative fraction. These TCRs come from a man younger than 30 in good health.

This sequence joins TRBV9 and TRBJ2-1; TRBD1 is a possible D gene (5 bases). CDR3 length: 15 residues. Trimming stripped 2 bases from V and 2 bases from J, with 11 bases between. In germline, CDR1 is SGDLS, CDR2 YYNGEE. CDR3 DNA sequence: TGTGCCAGCAGCGTTCGTACAGGAGCCTACAATGAGCAGTTCTTC. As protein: CASSVRTGAYNEQFF.

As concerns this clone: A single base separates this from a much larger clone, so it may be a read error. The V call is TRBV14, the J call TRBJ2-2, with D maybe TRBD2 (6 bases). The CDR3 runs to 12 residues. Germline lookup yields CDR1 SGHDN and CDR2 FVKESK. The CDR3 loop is CASSQTTGGLFF. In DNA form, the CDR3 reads TGTGCCAGCAGCCAGACCACCGGGGGGCTGTTTTTT.

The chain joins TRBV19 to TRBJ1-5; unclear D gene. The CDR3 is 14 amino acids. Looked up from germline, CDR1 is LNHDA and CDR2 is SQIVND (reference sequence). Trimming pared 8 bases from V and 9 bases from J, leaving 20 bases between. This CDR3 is CASQNTSPHGPQHF. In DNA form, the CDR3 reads TGTGCCAGTCAGAATACGTCACCCCACGGGCCCCAGCATTTT.

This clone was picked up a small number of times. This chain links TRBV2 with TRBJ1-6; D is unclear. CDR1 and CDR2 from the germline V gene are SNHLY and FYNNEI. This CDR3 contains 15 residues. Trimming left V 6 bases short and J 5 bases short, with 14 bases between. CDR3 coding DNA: TGTGCCAGCAGGCTCGTTGGAGGGAATAATTCACCCCTCCACTTT. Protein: CASRLVGGNNSPLHF. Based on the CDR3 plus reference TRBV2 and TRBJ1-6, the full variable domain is EPEVTQTPSHQVTQMGQEVILRCVPISNHLYFYWYRQILGQKVEFLVSFYNNEISEKSEIFDDQFSVERPDGSNFTLKIRSTKLEDSAMYFCASRLVGGNNSPLHFGNGTRLTVT.

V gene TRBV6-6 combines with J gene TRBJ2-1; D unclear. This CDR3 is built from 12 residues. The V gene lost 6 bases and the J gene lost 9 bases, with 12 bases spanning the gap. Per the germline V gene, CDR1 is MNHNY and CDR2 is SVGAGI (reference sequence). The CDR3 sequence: CASSLRWGEQFF. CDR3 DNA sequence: TGTGCCAGCAGCCTACGCTGGGGTGAGCAGTTCTTC.

DNA for the CDR3: TGTGCCAGCCTTCCCGGGACTAGCGTGGAGCAGTTCTTC. It encodes CASLPGTSVEQFF. The V call is TRBV18, the J call TRBJ2-1; TRBD2 aligns across 10 bases. The CDR3 runs to 13 residues. V trimming: 8 bases; J trimming: 10 bases; junction bases outside the gene matches: 8. From germline, CDR1 is KGHSH and CDR2 LQKENI.

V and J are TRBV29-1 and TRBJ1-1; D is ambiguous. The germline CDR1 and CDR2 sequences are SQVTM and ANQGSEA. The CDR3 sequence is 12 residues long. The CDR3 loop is CSVQLSNTEAFF. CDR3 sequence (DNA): TGCAGTGTACAGCTGTCCAACACTGAAGCTTTCTTT.

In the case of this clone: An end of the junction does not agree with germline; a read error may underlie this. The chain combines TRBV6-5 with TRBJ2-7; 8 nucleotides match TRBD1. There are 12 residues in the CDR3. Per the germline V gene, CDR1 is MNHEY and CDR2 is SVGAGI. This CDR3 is CASSDGQGAPFF. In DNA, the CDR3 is TGTGCCAGCAGCGACGGACAGGGAGCTCCCTTCTTC.